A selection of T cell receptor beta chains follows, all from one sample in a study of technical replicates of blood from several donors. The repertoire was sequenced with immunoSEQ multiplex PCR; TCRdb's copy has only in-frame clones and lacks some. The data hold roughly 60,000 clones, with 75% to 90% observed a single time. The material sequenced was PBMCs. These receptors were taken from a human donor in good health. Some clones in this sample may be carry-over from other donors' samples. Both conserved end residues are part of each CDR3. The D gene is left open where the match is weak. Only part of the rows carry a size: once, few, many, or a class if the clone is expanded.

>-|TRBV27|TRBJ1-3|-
CASSLSVGASENTIYF
TGTGCCAGCAGTTTATCTGTAGGGGCAAGCGAAAACACCATATATTTT
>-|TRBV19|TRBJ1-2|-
CASSMATGQGYGYTF
TGTGCCAGTAGTATGGCGACAGGCCAGGGCTATGGCTACACCTTC
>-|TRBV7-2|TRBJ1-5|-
CASSPQGLQPQHF
TGTGCCAGCAGCCCACAGGGCCTACAGCCCCAGCATTTT
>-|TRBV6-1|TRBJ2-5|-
CASSRGVEETQYF
TGTGCCAGCAGTCGCGGGGTAGAAGAGACCCAGTACTTC
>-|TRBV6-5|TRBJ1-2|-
CASSYNSPYGYTF
TGTGCCAGCAGTTATAACTCCCCGTATGGCTACACCTTC
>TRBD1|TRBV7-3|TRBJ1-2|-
CASSFQTGYGYTF
TGTGCCAGCAGCTTCCAGACAGGGTATGGCTACACCTTC
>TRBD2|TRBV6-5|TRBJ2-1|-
CASSYWAGAGLEQFF
TGTGCCAGCAGTTACTGGGCGGGAGCTGGTCTTGAGCAGTTCTTC
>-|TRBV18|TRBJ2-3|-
CASSSHITDTQYF
TGTGCCAGCTCATCGCACATCACAGATACGCAGTATTTT
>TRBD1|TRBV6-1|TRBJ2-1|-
CASNQDRANEQFF
TGTGCCAGCAACCAAGACAGGGCCAATGAGCAGTTCTTC
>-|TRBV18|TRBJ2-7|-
CASSPKALTTLYEQYF
TGTGCCAGCTCGCCAAAAGCCTTGACTACTCTCTACGAGCAGTACTTC
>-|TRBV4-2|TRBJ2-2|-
CASSQGLRERTGELFF
TGTGCCAGCAGCCAAGGTCTCCGGGAGAGAACCGGGGAGCTGTTTTTT
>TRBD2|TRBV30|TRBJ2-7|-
CAWGTSGRWQYF
TGTGCCTGGGGGACTAGCGGGAGGTGGCAGTACTTC
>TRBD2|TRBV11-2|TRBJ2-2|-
CASSQVRSSGTGELFF
TGTGCCAGCAGCCAAGTCCGATCTAGCGGCACCGGGGAGCTGTTTTTT
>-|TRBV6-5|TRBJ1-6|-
CASSQGQAHSPLHF
TGTGCCAGCAGTCAGGGTCAGGCTCATTCACCCCTCCACTTT
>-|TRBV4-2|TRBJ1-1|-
CASSQDAGMAEAFF
TGTGCCAGCAGCCAGGACGCAGGGATGGCTGAAGCTTTCTTT
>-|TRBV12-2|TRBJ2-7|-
CASRSCRLAGAYEQYF
TGTGCAAGTCGCTCTTGCCGACTAGCGGGAGCCTACGAGCAGTACTTC
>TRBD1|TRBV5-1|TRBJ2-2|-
CASSLEGAGRTGELFF
TGCGCCAGCAGCTTGGAGGGGGCGGGTCGGACCGGGGAGCTGTTTTTT
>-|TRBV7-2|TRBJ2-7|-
CASSLEPGISSYEQYF
TGTGCCAGCAGCTTAGAGCCGGGAATAAGCTCCTACGAGCAGTACTTC
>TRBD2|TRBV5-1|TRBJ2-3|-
CASSSVAGGLTDTQYF
TGCGCCAGCAGCTCGGTAGCGGGAGGGTTAACAGATACGCAGTATTTT
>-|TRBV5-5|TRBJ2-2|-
CASSLIVNTGELFF
TGTGCCAGCAGCTTGATCGTGAACACCGGGGAGCTGTTTTTT
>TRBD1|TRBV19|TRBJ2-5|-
CASSVDRGETQYF
TGTGCCAGTAGTGTTGACAGGGGAGAGACCCAGTACTTC
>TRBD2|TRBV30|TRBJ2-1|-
CAWSVSGTRNWYEQFF
TGTGCCTGGAGTGTTAGCGGGACTAGGAATTGGTATGAGCAGTTCTTC
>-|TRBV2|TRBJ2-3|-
CASSTSSPDTQYF
TGTGCCAGCAGTACCTCTAGCCCAGATACGCAGTATTTT
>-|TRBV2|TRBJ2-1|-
CASSEKAALGATAEQFF
TGTGCCAGCAGTGAAAAGGCGGCTCTAGGGGCTACGGCTGAGCAGTTCTTC
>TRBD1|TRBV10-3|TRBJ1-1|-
CAISDSGTVAEAFF
TGTGCCATCAGTGACTCCGGGACAGTTGCTGAAGCTTTCTTT
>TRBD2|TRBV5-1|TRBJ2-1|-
CASSLTSGALNEQFF
TGCGCCAGCAGCTTGACTAGCGGGGCCCTCAATGAGCAGTTCTTC
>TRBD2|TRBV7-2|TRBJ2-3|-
CASSLLAGATDTQYF
TGTGCCAGCAGCCTCCTAGCGGGGGCCACAGATACGCAGTATTTT
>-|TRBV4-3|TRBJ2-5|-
CASSQDLGTGRTSTFETQYF
TGCGCCAGCAGCCAAGATCTGGGTACAGGGAGGACTAGTACCTTTGAGACCCAGTACTTC
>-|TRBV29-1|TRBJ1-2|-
CSGTRGAGGYTF
TGCAGCGGTACCAGGGGCGCAGGTGGCTACACCTTC
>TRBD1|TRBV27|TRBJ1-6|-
CASSWAKWDRAYSPLHF
TGTGCCAGCAGCTGGGCTAAGTGGGACAGGGCCTATTCACCCCTCCACTTT
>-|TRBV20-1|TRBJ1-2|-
CSARQVYGYTF
TGCAGTGCCCGACAGGTCTATGGCTACACCTTC
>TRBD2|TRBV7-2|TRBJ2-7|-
CASSQSQTSGEQYF
TGTGCCAGCAGCCAGTCGCAGACTAGCGGCGAGCAGTACTTC
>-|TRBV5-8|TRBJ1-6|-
CASSLEVGTLMSPLHF
TGTGCCAGCAGCTTGGAGGTAGGGACTCTTATGTCACCCCTCCACTTT
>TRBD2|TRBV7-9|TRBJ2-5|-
CASSLMREETQYF
TGTGCCAGCAGCCTGATGCGGGAGGAGACCCAGTACTTC
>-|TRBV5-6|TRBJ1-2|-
CASSLARELGYTF
TGTGCCAGCAGCTTGGCCAGGGAACTAGGCTACACCTTC
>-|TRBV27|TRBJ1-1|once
CASTSSGMNTEAFF
TGTGCCAGCACCTCGTCAGGAATGAACACTGAAGCTTTCTTT
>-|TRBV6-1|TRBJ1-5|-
CASTEGNQPQHF
TGTGCCAGCACGGAGGGGAATCAGCCCCAGCATTTT
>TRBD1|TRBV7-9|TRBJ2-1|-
CASSEQGNEQFF
TGTGCCAGCAGCGAACAGGGGAATGAGCAGTTCTTC
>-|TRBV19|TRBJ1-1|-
CASSIDTGYTEAFF
TGTGCCAGTAGTATAGATACAGGGTACACTGAAGCTTTCTTT
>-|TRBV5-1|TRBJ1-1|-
CASSFSGAPTEAFF
TGCGCCAGCAGCTTCAGCGGGGCTCCGACTGAAGCTTTCTTT
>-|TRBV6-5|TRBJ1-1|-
CASRPGTKRTEAFF
TGTGCCAGCAGACCCGGGACAAAACGCACTGAAGCTTTCTTT
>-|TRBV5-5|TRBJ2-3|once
CASSLTPTDTQYF
TGTGCCAGCAGCCTGACACCCACAGATACGCAGTATTTT
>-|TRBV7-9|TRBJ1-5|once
CASSRDIHNQPQHF
TGTGCCAGCAGCCGGGACATCCACAATCAGCCCCAGCATTTT
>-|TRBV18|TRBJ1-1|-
CASSPPGRALNTEAFF
TGTGCCAGCTCACCACCAGGGAGGGCCCTGAACACTGAAGCTTTCTTT
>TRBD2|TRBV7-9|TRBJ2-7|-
CASNGGAGYEQYF
TGTGCCAGCAACGGGGGGGCTGGCTACGAGCAGTACTTC